This T cell receptor (beta chain) originates from a study of beta chain features in type 1 diabetes. The wider study: Regarding age, gender and cell yields, patients proved similar to healthy donors. Nearly 110,000,000 sorted cells were examined across all samples.

Germline V CDR1 and CDR2: SGHTA, FQGNSA. Trimming took 4 bases from V and 16 from J; bases not matched to a gene: 7. The CDR3 loop spans 13 amino acids. All of the isolated RNA was reverse transcribed, so expressed TCRB transcripts were sequenced. Profiling relied on immunoSEQ multiplex PCR, and the TCRdb table lists in-frame clones only, not all of them. The sample has roughly 380,000 clones; roughly 21% are singletons. In its sample, this clone was seen a few times. Researchers reported sorting CD4+ naive, central memory, regulatory and stem cell-like memory cells via CD45RO/CCR7/CD25/CD127/CD95/CD27. Without exception, sorted populations had purity beyond 98%.

This clonotype was obtained from a woman younger than 30 in good health. Sequencing used naive CD4+ T cells from blood. The chain links TRBV7-2 to TRBJ2-1; 13 bases match TRBD2. For the CDR3, the DNA is TGTGCCAGCAGCTCTGGGACTAGCGGGAATCGTTTCTTC. Amino acid sequence: CASSSGTSGNRFF.